Following are 14 T cell receptor beta chains from one sample sequenced in a study of CD8+ T cells in alopecia areata. Treatment specified: oral pan-JAK inhibitor, 5-10 mg twice daily. Extraction of RNA preceded its reverse transcription into cDNA, which served as the sequencing template. Using immunoSEQ multiplex PCR, the repertoire was profiled, and TCRdb retains in-frame clones only, with some absent. The sample lists 120,000 or so clones; 50% to 75% were seen once. The sample in question was CD8+ T cells sorted from blood, obtained at week 4, from a patient treated with tofacitinib. All receptors come from a human donor with alopecia areata.

V gene TRBV29-1 combines with J gene TRBJ2-7; D is unresolved. Germline V lookup: CDR1 SQVTM, CDR2 ANQGSEA. The ends were cut back, 6 bases at V and 4 bases at J, with 13 bases in the middle. The CDR3 has 12 amino acids. In DNA, the CDR3 is TGCAGCGTGGGGATCGATCGATACGAGCAGTACTTC. The encoded protein is CSVGIDRYEQYF.

This clone was detected once. V and J are TRBV29-1 and TRBJ2-2; the D gene is possibly TRBD1 (5 bases). V lost 7 bases to trimming and J lost 0 bases, with 12 bases between them. The germline gives CDR1 SQVTM, CDR2 ANQGSEA. The CDR3 is made up of 14 amino acids. CDR3 bases: TGCAGCGCCGAGACAGACTCGAACACCGGGGAGCTGTTTTTT. Protein sequence: CSAETDSNTGELFF.

V and J are TRBV29-1 and TRBJ2-7; 11 bases line up with TRBD2. This CDR3 is built from 14 residues. V lost 8 bases, J lost 2 bases, and 8 bases stayed unmatched. The germline CDR1 and CDR2 sequences are SQVTM and ANQGSEA. CDR3 nucleotide sequence: TGCAGCATCCGCAGTAGCGGGGGGGCCTACGAGCAGTACTTC. The encoded protein is CSIRSSGGAYEQYF.

In its sample, this clone was seen a few times. The chain employs TRBV29-1 and TRBJ1-2, with a tentative D call TRBD1 (5 bases). The CDR3 is made up of 14 amino acids. The germline V gene has CDR1 SQVTM and CDR2 ANQGSEA. Deletions cut 3 bases from V and 1 base from J, with 12 bases between. The CDR3 spells CSVEFGALNYGYTF. The CDR3 bases are TGCAGCGTTGAGTTTGGGGCTCTTAACTATGGCTACACCTTC.

V gene TRBV10-3 combines with J gene TRBJ2-5, with no clear D. Germline V gene data show CDR1 as ENHRY and CDR2 as SYGVKD. V was shortened by 4 bases and J by 4 bases, with 10 bases between the two germline ends. The CDR3 runs 13 residues. The CDR3 DNA is TGTGCCATCAGTGTATCTTCCCCAGAGACCCAGTACTTC. It codes for CAISVSSPETQYF.

The chain links TRBV4-1 to TRBJ2-7; 10 bases are shared with TRBD2. The junction had 4 bases not matched to a gene; V was cut back by 2 bases and J by 3 bases. Germline CDR1 and CDR2: MGHRA and YSYEKL. The CDR3 length is 15 residues. The CDR3 DNA reads as TGCGCCAGCAGCCAAAGAGCGGGGGGGCTCTACGAGCAGTACTTC. It translates to CASSQRAGGLYEQYF.

This clone was detected only once. The chain uses TRBV12-5 and TRBJ2-5; D remains ambiguous. The germline V gene encodes CDR1 LGHNT and CDR2 FRNRAP. The V gene lost 8 bases and the J gene lost 5 bases, with 12 bases spanning the gap. This CDR3 contains 12 residues. The CDR3 region is CASLRIGETQYF. In DNA, the CDR3 is TGTGCTAGTCTGCGGATCGGGGAGACCCAGTACTTC.

This clone was observed once. The rearrangement links TRBV7-9 to TRBJ1-2; D not resolved. The germline V gene has CDR1 SEHNR and CDR2 FQNEAQ (reference sequence). Trimming shortened V by 5 bases and J by 2 bases, and 15 bases separated the two germline ends. The CDR3 extends over 15 amino acids. CDR3 nucleotides: TGTGCCAGCAGCCCTGGAATCCCGGCGAACTATGGCTACACCTTC. Amino acid sequence: CASSPGIPANYGYTF.

J is TRBJ2-3 and V is TRBV12-5; no clear D. Between the trimmed V and J ends, which lost 11 bases and 6 bases, there was a span of 9 bases. This CDR3 has 10 amino acids. Germline assignment: CDR1 LGHNT and CDR2 FRNRAP. The CDR3 region is CAAHPDTQYF. Here the CDR3 DNA reads TGTGCTGCCCACCCGGATACGCAGTATTTT.

This clone was counted a few times. The J gene is TRBJ2-3, the V gene TRBV7-9; perhaps TRBD1 as D (5 bases). Germline-derived CDR1 and CDR2 are SEHNR and FQNEAQ (reference sequence). The CDR3 runs 17 residues. V was clipped by 5 bases and J by 2 bases, with 20 bases between them. The CDR3 nucleotides are TGTGCCAGCAGCCCTGCCGACAGCTCAACCCTCACAGATACGCAGTATTTT. Its translation is CASSPADSSTLTDTQYF.

Only a few counts were recorded for this clone. This sequence joins TRBV28 and TRBJ1-5, with 7 nucleotides matching TRBD1. CDR3 size: 15 residues. J was trimmed by 6 bases and V by 6 bases; bases with no gene match: 11. Germline V gene data show CDR1 as MDHEN and CDR2 as SYDVKM. CDR3 nucleotide sequence: TGTGCCAGCAGCGATCTGACGACAGGGATTCAGCCCCAGCATTTT. Residues: CASSDLTTGIQPQHF.

The chain carries TRBV30 and TRBJ1-1, with a possible D match to TRBD1 (5 bases). There are 12 residues in the CDR3. The V end was cut by 2 bases, the J end by 10 bases, with 14 bases between. The germline CDR1 and CDR2 sequences are GTSNPN and SVGIG (reference sequence). The DNA for the CDR3 is TGTGCCTGGAGTCCCCCCCCCACAGGAGCTTTCTTT. Its translation: CAWSPPPTGAFF.

This clone was found a few times. The chain carries TRBV25-1 and TRBJ2-7, with 8 bases matching TRBD2. The CDR3 covers 14 residues. In germline, CDR1 is MGHDK, CDR2 SYGVNS. The V and J ends lost 6 bases and 0 bases, in that order; junction bases with no gene match: 4. CDR3 nucleotide sequence: TGTGCCAGCAGCTCGGGGGGGAGCTCCTACGAGCAGTACTTC. It translates to CASSSGGSSYEQYF.

This chain connects TRBV15 to TRBJ2-5; TRBD1 matches at 8 bases. Germline lookup yields CDR1 LNHNV and CDR2 YYDKDF (reference sequence). The CDR3 is 14 residues long. J was trimmed by 4 bases and V by 6 bases; bases with no gene match: 7. CDR3 region: CATRVDRASETQYF. The CDR3 coding sequence is TGTGCCACCAGGGTGGACAGGGCTTCAGAGACCCAGTACTTC.